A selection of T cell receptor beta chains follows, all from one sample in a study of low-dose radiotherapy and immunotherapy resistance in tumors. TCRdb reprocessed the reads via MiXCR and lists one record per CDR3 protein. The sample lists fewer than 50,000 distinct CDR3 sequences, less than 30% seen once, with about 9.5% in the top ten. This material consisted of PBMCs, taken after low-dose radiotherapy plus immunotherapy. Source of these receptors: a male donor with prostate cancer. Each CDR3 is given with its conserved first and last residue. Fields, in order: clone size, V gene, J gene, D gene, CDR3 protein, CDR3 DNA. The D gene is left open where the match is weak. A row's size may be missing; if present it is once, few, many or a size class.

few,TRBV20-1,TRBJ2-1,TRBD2,CSARPAGVAYNEQFF,TGCAGTGCTAGACCAGCGGGAGTAGCCTACAATGAGCAGTTCTTC
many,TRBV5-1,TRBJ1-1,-,CASSYGSNTEAFF,TGCGCCAGCAGCTACGGGTCCAACACTGAAGCTTTCTTT
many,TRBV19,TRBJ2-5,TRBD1,CASSIGQGQETQYF,TGTGCCAGTAGTATAGGACAGGGGCAAGAGACCCAGTACTTC
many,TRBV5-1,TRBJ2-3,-,CASIRTGTDTQYF,TGCGCCAGCATACGGACAGGCACAGATACGCAGTATTTT
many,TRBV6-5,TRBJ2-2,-,CASSSTSTVGELFF,TGTGCCAGCAGTTCCACAAGTACGGTCGGGGAGCTGTTTTTT
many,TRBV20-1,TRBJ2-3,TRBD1,CSAKQGWADTQYF,TGCAGTGCAAAACAGGGGTGGGCAGATACGCAGTATTTT
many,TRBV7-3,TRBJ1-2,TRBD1,CASSPNPDTGGIVLCYGYTF,TGTGCCAGCAGCCCCAATCCCGATACAGGGGGCATTGTTTTGTGCTATGGCTACACCTTC
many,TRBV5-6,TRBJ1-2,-,CASILLTWGPDGYTF,TGTGCCAGCATCCTACTTACCTGGGGGCCCGATGGCTACACCTTC
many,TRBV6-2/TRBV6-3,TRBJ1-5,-,CASSSTPDGGRRNNQPQHF,TGTGCCAGCAGTAGCACCCCCGATGGGGGCCGACGAAACAATCAGCCCCAGCATTTT
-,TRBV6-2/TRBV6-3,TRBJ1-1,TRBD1,CASRLSDRGLGTEAFF,TGTGCCAGCAGACTTTCAGACAGGGGGCTAGGCACTGAAGCTTTCTTT
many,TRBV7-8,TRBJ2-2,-,CASSLKTPNTGELFF,TGTGCCAGCAGCTTAAAGACTCCAAACACCGGGGAGCTGTTTTTT
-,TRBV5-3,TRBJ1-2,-,CASSRKGLDYGYTF,TGTGCCAGCAGCCGGAAGGGACTGGACTATGGCTACACCTTC
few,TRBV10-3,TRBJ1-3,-,CAISGEENTIYF,TGTGCCATCAGTGGGGAGGAAAACACCATATATTTT
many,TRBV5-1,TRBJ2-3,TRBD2,CASSTTSGGASDTQYF,TGCGCCAGCAGCACAACTAGCGGGGGGGCGTCAGATACGCAGTATTTT
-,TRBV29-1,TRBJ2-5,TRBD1,CSVDGQGAGETQYF,TGCAGCGTTGATGGACAGGGGGCGGGAGAGACCCAGTACTTC
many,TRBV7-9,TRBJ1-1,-,CASSLASGSGTEAFF,TGTGCCAGCAGCTTAGCTTCAGGGTCCGGTACTGAAGCTTTCTTT
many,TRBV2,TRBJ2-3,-,CASSVEEYTQYF,TGTGCCAGCAGTGTCGAAGAGTATACGCAGTATTTT
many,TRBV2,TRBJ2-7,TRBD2,CASSEAGLASYEQYF,TGTGCCAGCAGTGAAGCGGGACTAGCGTCCTACGAGCAGTACTTC
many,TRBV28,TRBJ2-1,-,CASSQGNEQFF,TGTGCCAGCTCCCAGGGGAATGAGCAGTTCTTC
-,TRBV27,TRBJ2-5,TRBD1,CASSFLWTGLQETQYF,TGTGCCAGCAGTTTCCTCTGGACAGGCCTCCAAGAGACCCAGTACTTC